This T cell receptor (beta chain) was identified in a study of blood T cell repertoires in COVID-19. Study-wide background: The United States, Italy and Spain provided the acute and convalescent COVID-19 samples. In each case, the material was cDNA or gDNA derived from T cells, B-cell-depleted T cells, or PBMCs.

Authors' analysis steps: The assay estimated nucleated cells by amplifying reference gene primers. Produced via immunoSEQ multiplex PCR; TCRdb's table is partial and in-frame only. Clone size and the V and J calls come from that table; the DNA yielded D and trimming. The sample comprises 70,000 or so clones, roughly 90% of which are singletons, and 1.3% to 1.5% rests with the top ten. This CDR3 spans 15 amino acids. The germline V gene encodes CDR1 SGHTA and CDR2 FQGTGA. With V trimmed by 4 bases and J by 3 bases, 2 bases remained unmatched. The chain has TRBV7-3 and TRBJ2-1, with TRBD2 matching 11 bases. This clonotype originated in a man between 50 and 59 years old with acute or convalescent COVID-19. Sequences were obtained from peripheral blood. CDR3 coding DNA: TGTGCCAGCAGCTCGGGACTAGCGGACTACAATGAGCAGTTCTTC. It is translated as CASSSGLADYNEQFF.